The next 19 T cell receptor beta chains were all read from a single sample in a study of Graves' ophthalmopathy and Graves' hyperthyroidism (dated by TCRdb to 2017 to 2018). The sequencer was an Illumina HiSeq 2000. For repertoire sequencing, TCR beta CDR3 regions were amplified from RNA transcripts. The first round of RT-PCR was done with HTBI primers and the Qiagen OneStep RT-PCR kit, and was followed by a second round of multiplex PCR, then size selection and purification. TCRdb handled the public reads itself, with Q25 trimming in fastp and clone calling in MiXCR, and kept productive beta chains. Merged by CDR3 protein, the rows form single entries marked with the most common genes and DNA. This sample has hundreds of thousands of distinct CDR3 sequences in its table, and about a fifth of those were observed once. The top ten constitute more than 5.5% of the sample. Material for sequencing was peripheral blood. The receptor set was obtained from a woman in her late teens or twenties with stable Graves' hyperthyroidism. Some clones in this sample may be carry-over from other donors' samples. Donor details come from another sample of the same person, matched by shared clones.

This clonotype was picked up many times. The J gene is TRBJ1-5, the V gene TRBV6-1, with a weak D call TRBD1 (5 bases). Germline V gives CDR1 MNHNS, CDR2 SASEGT. V was trimmed by 2 bases and J by 2 bases, leaving 10 bases between them. There are 15 residues in the CDR3. This CDR3 is CASSEYTRGNQPQHF. CDR3 nucleotides: TGTGCCAGCAGTGAATATACCAGGGGCAATCAGCCCCAGCATTTT.

This clonotype occurred a few times. J is TRBJ2-7 and V is TRBV15; D is tentatively TRBD1 or TRBD2 (5 bases each). The CDR3 contains 13 residues. Germline assignment: CDR1 LNHNV and CDR2 YYDKDF (reference sequence). V gave up 3 bases and J gave up 3 bases, with 9 bases separating them. CDR3 bases: TGTGCCACCAGCAGCGGGACCAGCTACGAGCAGTACTTC. Its protein is CATSSGTSYEQYF.

The chain combines TRBV28 with TRBJ1-1, with D tentatively TRBD1 (5 bases). The CDR3 extends over 12 amino acids. Trimming pared 6 bases from V and 7 bases from J, leaving 12 bases between. CDR1 MDHEN and CDR2 SYDVKM come from the germline V gene. The chain's CDR3 is CASRRYRYEAFF. The CDR3 DNA sequence: TGTGCCAGCAGGCGTTACAGGTATGAAGCTTTCTTT.

This clonotype was picked up many times. This sequence joins TRBV6-1 and TRBJ1-6, with TRBD1 matching over 7 bases. V gave up 11 bases and J gave up 4 bases; unmatched junction bases: 5. This CDR3 comprises 13 residues. Per the germline V gene, CDR1 is MNHNS and CDR2 is SASEGT. CDR3 region: CAFRTGYNSPLHF. DNA for the CDR3: TGTGCCTTCAGGACAGGTTATAATTCACCCCTCCACTTT.

The CDR3 bases are TGTGCCAGCACCCTTAGCCCAGGGTACGGTCGGCCCCAGCATTTT. Translating it yields CASTLSPGYGRPQHF. The rearrangement uses TRBV7-2 and TRBJ1-5, with D maybe TRBD1 (5 bases). The V gene's germline CDR1 is SGHTA and CDR2 FQGNSA. Trimming pared 7 bases from V and 9 bases from J, leaving 22 bases between. This CDR3 contains 15 residues.

This clonotype was observed many times. The chain carries TRBV2 and TRBJ1-1; D perhaps matches TRBD1 (6 bases). Trimming took off 6 bases at V and 4 bases at J, with 12 bases between the two ends. The germline CDR1 and CDR2 sequences are SNHLY and FYNNEI. This CDR3 has 13 amino acids. The CDR3 loop is CASRNTDSTEAFF. In DNA form, the CDR3 reads TGTGCCAGCAGGAATACGGACAGCACTGAAGCTTTCTTT.

With regard to this clonotype: The conserved phenylalanine or tryptophan normally closing the CDR3 is absent here, so this likely arose from a read error. V is TRBV11-2 and J is TRBJ2-7; no definite D call. The germline gives CDR1 SGHAT, CDR2 FQNNGV. This CDR3 has 14 residues. V was shortened by 1 base and J by 6 bases, with 13 bases between the two germline ends. This CDR3 reads CASSLVKIAGEQYS. The CDR3 DNA sequence: TGTGCCAGCAGCTTAGTTAAGATAGCTGGCGAGCAGTACTCC.

This clonotype was counted only a few times. The J gene is TRBJ2-3, the V gene TRBV14; D is unresolved. Germline-derived CDR1 and CDR2 are SGHDN and FVKESK. V gave up 6 bases and J gave up 6 bases, with 10 bases separating them. This CDR3 spans 12 amino acids. The CDR3 DNA is TGTGCCAGCAGTACGAGCTTTGATACGCAGTATTTT. Protein: CASSTSFDTQYF.

This clonotype was counted at least ten times. The chain recombines TRBV6-1 with TRBJ2-4; D is unresolved. In germline, CDR1 is MNHNS, CDR2 SASEGT. The V and J ends lost 2 bases and 6 bases respectively, with 8 bases between them. This CDR3 is 13 amino acids long. The CDR3 loop is CASSELDLNIQYF. CDR3 DNA: TGTGCCAGCAGTGAACTCGATCTAAACATTCAGTACTTC.

In DNA, the CDR3 is TGTGCCAGCAGTGACCGGGACAGGGGTTCGGAGACCCAGTACTTC. Residues: CASSDRDRGSETQYF. The chain carries TRBV6-1 and TRBJ2-5; the match to TRBD1 covers 10 bases. After removal of 3 bases from V and 5 bases from J, the junction contained 6 bases not matched to a gene. Germline assignment: CDR1 MNHNS and CDR2 SASEGT. The CDR3 covers 15 residues.

This clonotype was counted ten times or more. The chain carries TRBV3-1 and TRBJ1-6, with D uncertain. V gave up 0 bases and J gave up 11 bases, with 17 bases separating them. Germline assignment: CDR1 LGHDT and CDR2 YNNKEL (reference sequence). The CDR3 runs 16 residues. CDR3 loop: CASSQDYPAPRTPLHF. The CDR3 nucleotides are TGTGCCAGCAGCCAAGATTACCCGGCCCCAAGGACACCCCTCCACTTT.

This clonotype was seen at least ten times. This chain uses TRBV30 with TRBJ2-7; no firm D call. Deletions cut 0 bases from V and 4 bases from J, with 13 bases between. The CDR3 covers 14 residues. Germline-derived CDR1 and CDR2 are GTSNPN and SVGIG (reference sequence). Here the CDR3 reads CAWSVLSAVYEQYF. CDR3 sequence (DNA): TGTGCCTGGAGTGTACTATCCGCGGTGTACGAGCAGTACTTC.

This chain uses TRBV6-1 with TRBJ2-7; 7 bases are a match to TRBD1. CDR3 length: 14 amino acids. Losses at the gene ends were 0 bases for V and 3 bases for J; bases not matched to a gene: 2. Germline V gene data show CDR1 as MNHNS and CDR2 as SASEGT. In DNA, the CDR3 is TGTGCCAGCAGTGAAGCGACAGGGTACTACGAGCAGTACTTC. It encodes CASSEATGYYEQYF.

This clonotype was found many times. This chain joins TRBV10-3 and TRBJ2-7; TRBD1 aligns across 7 bases. The CDR3 length is 14 residues. Germline V lookup: CDR1 ENHRY, CDR2 SYGVKD. V shed 6 bases, J shed 1 base, and the junction held 6 bases outside the gene matches. CDR3 sequence: CAIRETGPSYEQYF. CDR3 coding DNA: TGTGCCATCAGAGAGACAGGGCCGTCCTACGAGCAGTACTTC.

The chain recombines TRBV7-3 with TRBJ2-7, with 7 bases matching TRBD1. Per the germline V gene, CDR1 is SGHTA and CDR2 is FQGTGA. V lost 4 bases, J lost 2 bases, and 14 bases stayed unmatched. CDR3 size: 17 residues. The CDR3 loop reads CASSSARDSMGAYEQYF. CDR3 in DNA: TGTGCCAGCAGCTCCGCCCGGGACAGCATGGGAGCCTACGAGCAGTACTTC.

This clonotype was picked up many times. The chain is built from TRBV12-3 or TRBV12-4 and TRBJ1-3; D not certain. V lost 5 bases to trimming and J lost 1 base, with 12 bases between them. The CDR3 runs to 15 residues. The CDR3 DNA reads as TGTGCCAGCAGTCTTGGGTCGGGGTCTGGAAACACCATATATTTT. Translated, it gives CASSLGSGSGNTIYF.

This clonotype has ten or more counts. This is likely a read error, given that the CDR3 carries no conserved phenylalanine or tryptophan at its end. The CDR3 DNA follows: TGTGCCAGCAGGGAAAAGGGCCGGGGGCATGACACTGAAGCTTTCCTT. Translated, it gives CASREKGRGHDTEAFL. The chain links TRBV28 to TRBJ1-1; TRBD1 might be the D (6 bases). The germline V and J ends were trimmed by 6 bases and 3 bases, with 20 bases remaining between them. Germline V gene sequence: CDR1 MDHEN, CDR2 SYDVKM. This CDR3 spans 16 amino acids.

This clonotype came up many times. The J gene is TRBJ2-6, the V gene TRBV30; D uncertain. This CDR3 spans 14 amino acids. CDR1 and CDR2 from the germline V gene are GTSNPN and SVGIG (reference sequence). The V gene lost 5 bases and the J gene lost 4 bases, with 12 bases spanning the gap. CDR3 coding DNA: TGTGCCTGGGGGGTGGGGTCAGGGGCCAACGTCCTGACTTTC. It yields the protein CAWGVGSGANVLTF.

This clonotype appeared many times. The V gene is TRBV15, the J gene TRBJ1-2; maybe TRBD1 (6 bases). Trimming shortened V by 3 bases and J by 2 bases, and 13 bases separated the two germline ends. This CDR3 is built from 15 residues. Germline V gives CDR1 LNHNV, CDR2 YYDKDF (reference sequence). CDR3 in DNA: TGTGCCACCAGCAGTCAAACAACAGGGAACTATGGCTACACCTTC. It translates to CATSSQTTGNYGYTF.